Listed here are 10 T cell receptor beta chains from one sample, sequenced in a study of shared clonotypes between healthy human individuals. Clones were sequenced by immunoSEQ multiplex PCR, and TCRdb holds only the in-frame ones, with some missing. Of roughly 2.2 million clones listed, about nine tenths are singletons. The source material was naive CD4+ T cells from PBMCs. Subset meaning: CD45RA+ positively selected. The source is a young man in good health. Some clones in this sample may be carry-over from other donors' samples.

The chain couples TRBV28 to TRBJ2-2; a weak D match, TRBD1 (7 bases). In germline, CDR1 is MDHEN, CDR2 SYDVKM. V lost 5 bases and J 2 bases, leaving 18 bases between the germline ends. This CDR3 has 17 residues. As DNA, the CDR3 is TGTGCCAGCAGTCCAGGGGGATGGACTAATAACACCGGGGAGCTGTTTTTT. It encodes CASSPGGWTNNTGELFF.

The chain combines TRBV2 with TRBJ2-4; 9 positions match TRBD2. V lost 2 bases and J lost 4; bases outside the gene matches: 6. The CDR3 loop spans 16 amino acids. Germline assignment: CDR1 SNHLY and CDR2 FYNNEI. CDR3: CASSESLAGGKNIQYF. The CDR3 coding sequence is TGTGCCAGCAGTGAAAGTCTCGCGGGAGGGAAAAACATTCAGTACTTC. The full variable domain, with the rest looked up from reference TRBV2 and TRBJ2-4, is EPEVTQTPSHQVTQMGQEVILRCVPISNHLYFYWYRQILGQKVEFLVSFYNNEISEKSEIFDDQFSVERPDGSNFTLKIRSTKLEDSAMYFCASSESLAGGKNIQYFGAGTRLSVL.

The chain carries TRBV11-2 and TRBJ1-4; TRBD1 might be the D (5 bases). Trimming cost V 6 bases and J 3 bases, with 14 bases left between them. The CDR3 spans 15 residues. From germline, CDR1 is SGHAT and CDR2 FQNNGV. The chain's CDR3 is CASSPSGQPNEKLFF. Written as DNA, the CDR3 is TGTGCCAGCAGTCCTTCGGGGCAACCTAATGAAAAACTGTTTTTT.

V gene TRBV7-2 combines with J gene TRBJ2-7; D is perhaps TRBD1 (6 bases). The V end was cut by 4 bases, the J end by 4 bases, with 20 bases between. This CDR3 is 16 amino acids long. Germline assignment: CDR1 SGHTA and CDR2 FQGNSA. The CDR3 DNA reads as TGTGCCAGCAGCTGGAAATACCGGGACATAGGGTACGAGCAGTACTTC. The encoded protein is CASSWKYRDIGYEQYF.

On this clone itself: Without the conserved terminal phenylalanine or tryptophan, this CDR3 likely stems from a read error. The DNA is omitted, as the CDR3 cannot be located on it reliably, and the CDR3 follows TCRdb's listing. The J gene is TRBJ1-3, the V gene TRBV6-1; the D call TRBD1 from the table was never checked on the DNA. Germline CDR1 reads MNHNS; CDR2 reads SASEGT. The CDR3 length is 13 residues, termini included. The CDR3 loop reads CASSEFKTAVFGV.

J is TRBJ2-7 and V is TRBV2; TRBD1 matches at 8 bases. CDR1 and CDR2 from the germline V gene are SNHLY and FYNNEI. The V gene end was trimmed by 8 bases and the J gene end by 3 bases; junction bases not matched to a gene: 6. This CDR3 spans 13 amino acids. The CDR3 coding sequence is TGTGCCAGCCCGGGACAGGTCGGCTACGAGCAGTACTTC. Protein product: CASPGQVGYEQYF. Together with reference TRBV2 and TRBJ2-7, the CDR3 gives the full variable domain: EPEVTQTPSHQVTQMGQEVILRCVPISNHLYFYWYRQILGQKVEFLVSFYNNEISEKSEIFDDQFSVERPDGSNFTLKIRSTKLEDSAMYFCASPGQVGYEQYFGPGTRLTVT.

This clone was seen only a few times. Other DNA sequences from this sample encode an identical CDR3 as well. This chain connects TRBV5-1 to TRBJ1-1; no definite D call. Germline loops: CDR1 SGHRS, CDR2 YFSETQ. CDR3 length equals 12 residues. V lost 0 bases, J lost 2 bases, and 2 bases lay in between. As DNA, the CDR3 is TGCGCCAGCAGCTTGGTCAACACTGAAGCTTTCTTT. Its protein product is CASSLVNTEAFF.

The rearrangement links TRBV7-2 to TRBJ2-1; 8 bases line up with TRBD2. CDR1 is SGHTA, CDR2 FQGNSA, per germline. This CDR3 contains 15 residues. Unmatched junction bases numbered 7, after V lost 1 base and J lost 8 bases. The CDR3, as DNA: TGTGCCAGCAGCTTAGGGCTAGCGGGTGCCGATGAGCAGTTCTTC. Protein: CASSLGLAGADEQFF.

The chain employs TRBV7-3 and TRBJ1-2; TRBD1 agrees at 7 bases. V shed 5 bases and J 4 bases; nucleotides not matched to a gene: 10. Germline V gives CDR1 SGHTA, CDR2 FQGTGA. The CDR3 length is 15 residues. The CDR3 reads CASSSSRGYGYGYTF. The CDR3 DNA follows: TGTGCCAGCAGCAGCAGCAGGGGGTACGGCTATGGCTACACCTTC.

In this sample, this clone turned up a few times. The chain carries TRBV2 and TRBJ1-2; D ambiguous. The germline gives CDR1 SNHLY, CDR2 FYNNEI. The CDR3 is 14 residues long. Trimming left V 4 bases short and J 4 bases short, with 13 bases between. CDR3 nucleotides: TGTGCCAGCAGTGGTAGAACCACATTCTATGGCTACACCTTC. It translates to CASSGRTTFYGYTF.